This T cell receptor beta chain came from a study of cytomegalovirus exposure and HLA in healthy donors. For the study at large: Of all 398 donors who were genotyped, about 80% belonged to the Caucasian-associated ancestry cluster.

On this clone itself: The antigen is undetermined.

Primers for the PCR totalled 60 Vbeta and 13 Jbeta. Produced via immunoSEQ multiplex PCR; TCRdb's table is partial and in-frame only. This table holds about 180,000 clones, over 80% found once. This CDR3 is 13 amino acids long. Unmatched junction bases numbered 2, after V lost 6 bases and J lost 0 bases. Per the germline V gene, CDR1 is MNHNS and CDR2 is SASEGT. Findings of the study overall: Specific recognition of CMV antigens was confirmed in vitro for a few chains (all CMV-associated).

This clonotype was sampled from a middle-aged man in good health and CMV-seronegative. V and J are TRBV6-1 and TRBJ2-7; 7 bases agree with TRBD1. The sequencing sample was made of PBMCs. CDR3 residues: CASRRDSSYEQYF. CDR3 nucleotide sequence: TGTGCCAGCAGGAGGGACAGCTCCTACGAGCAGTACTTC.